These 10 T cell receptor beta chains were sequenced from one sample in a study of Ad26.COV2.S vaccination and SARS-CoV-2 variants. Indicated treatment: approximately 18 received Ad26.COV2.S at low or high dose, single or two shots; several received placebo; per-sample allocation not given. Collection of samples fell on day 63 after the first vaccine or placebo injection. Method: immunoSEQ multiplex PCR; TCRdb's copy keeps in-frame clones and lacks some. This sample yields 350,000 to 400,000 clones, of which approximately 86% are seen a single time; 3.5% belongs to the top ten. The source material was peripheral blood, sampled in a trial of Ad26.COV2.S vaccine versus placebo. These receptors came from a person between 18 and 60 years old who received the Ad26.COV2.S COVID-19 vaccine or a placebo.

This chain links TRBV15 with TRBJ1-1; 7 positions match TRBD1. CDR3 length equals 15 residues. V dropped 0 bases and J dropped 5; count of bases not matched to a gene: 6. CDR1 is LNHNV, CDR2 YYDKDF, per germline (reference sequence). CDR3 nucleotide sequence: TGTGCCACCAGCAGAGACCGACAGGGTGAAACTGAAGCTTTCTTT. It is translated as CATSRDRQGETEAFF. Complete variable domain (other parts from reference TRBV15 and TRBJ1-1): DAMVIQNPRYQVTQFGKPVTLSCSQTLNHNVMYWYQQKSSQAPKLLFHYYDKDFNNEADTPDNFQSRRPNTSFCFLDIRSPGLGDTAMYLCATSRDRQGETEAFFGQGTRLTVV.

Notes on this clone: Other DNA sequences in the same sample also yield this CDR3. The CDR3 coding sequence is TGCGCCAGCAGCCAAGATCTGGGGAACACTGAAGCTTTCTTT. It codes for CASSQDLGNTEAFF. This chain connects TRBV4-3 to TRBJ1-1; D ambiguous. The CDR3 is made up of 14 amino acids. From germline, CDR1 is LGHNA and CDR2 YSLEER. V was cut by 0 bases and J by 1 base, with 6 bases left in between.

The chain has TRBV3-1 (or the pseudogene TRBV3-2) and TRBJ1-2; no clear D gene. V dropped 0 bases and J dropped 8 bases, with 16 bases sitting between them. Germline CDR1 reads LGHDT; CDR2 reads YNNKEL (reference sequence). This CDR3 is built from 15 residues. As DNA, the CDR3 is TGTGCCAGCAGCCAAGAGGGGTCGGGGTCTGGAGGCTACACCTTC. It encodes CASSQEGSGSGGYTF.

The table lists this clone with a count of one. V is TRBV30 and J is TRBJ1-2; D not certain. V lost 0 bases, J lost 5 bases, and 16 bases lay in between. The CDR3 runs 15 residues. CDR1 and CDR2 from the germline V gene are GTSNPN and SVGIG (reference sequence). CDR3: CAWSVRSTGGYGYTF. CDR3 nucleotide sequence: TGTGCCTGGAGTGTGCGGTCCACTGGTGGGTATGGCTACACCTTC. Full variable domain (missing parts from reference TRBV30 and TRBJ1-2): SQTIHQWPATLVQPVGSPLSLECTVEGTSNPNLYWYRQAAGRGLQLLFYSVGIGQISSEVPQNLSASRPQDRQFILSSKKLLLSDSGFYLCAWSVRSTGGYGYTFGSGTRLTVV.

The gene calls are TRBV2 and TRBJ2-2, with unresolved D. This CDR3 contains 15 residues. V lost 2 bases, J lost 0 bases, and 7 bases lay in between. In germline, CDR1 is SNHLY, CDR2 FYNNEI. CDR3 nucleotide sequence: TGTGCCAGCAGTGAACAGCCAACGAACACCGGGGAGCTGTTTTTT. Encoded protein: CASSEQPTNTGELFF.

This rearrangement joins TRBV7-2 to TRBJ1-2; D is perhaps TRBD1 (5 bases). Trimming pared 3 bases from V and 12 bases from J, leaving 17 bases between. The CDR3 contains 13 residues. CDR1 SGHTA and CDR2 FQGNSA come from the germline V gene. CDR3 nucleotides: TGTGCCAGCAGCTTGGCCGGGGACGGCGGCCACACCTTC. Residues: CASSLAGDGGHTF. Looking up the rest from reference TRBV7-2 and TRBJ1-2 gives the full variable domain: GAGVSQSPSNKVTEKGKDVELRCDPISGHTALYWYRQSLGQGLEFLIYFQGNSAPDKSGLPSDRFSAERTGGSVSTLTIQRTQQEDSAVYLCASSLAGDGGHTFGSGTRLTVV.

In its sample, this clone was seen once. This sequence joins TRBV28 and TRBJ1-5; D is unresolved. Trimming shortened V by 6 bases and J by 5 bases, and 5 bases separated the two germline ends. Germline assignment: CDR1 MDHEN and CDR2 SYDVKM. This CDR3 has 11 residues. CDR3 region: CASRSDQPQHF. In nucleotides, the CDR3 is TGTGCCAGCAGATCGGATCAGCCCCAGCATTTT. Full variable domain (outside the CDR3, taken from reference TRBV28 and TRBJ1-5): DVKVTQSSRYLVKRTGEKVFLECVQDMDHENMFWYRQDPGLGLRLIYFSYDVKMKEKGDIPEGYSVSREKKERFSLILESASTNQTSMYLCASRSDQPQHFGDGTRLSIL.

The chain couples TRBV7-2 to TRBJ1-2; 7 bases match TRBD1. The ends lost 6 bases at V and 4 bases at J; junction bases unmatched: 5. The germline V gene has CDR1 SGHTA and CDR2 FQGNSA. The CDR3 runs 13 residues. CDR3 nucleotides: TGTGCCAGCAGGAATGACAGGGTCTATGGCTACACCTTC. This codes for CASRNDRVYGYTF.

This chain connects TRBV7-2 to TRBJ1-5; D is possibly TRBD1 (6 bases). CDR1 and CDR2 from the germline V gene are SGHTA and FQGNSA. V lost 2 bases, J lost 5 bases, and 16 bases lay in between. There are 16 residues in the CDR3. The CDR3 is CASSLITGNRDQPQHF. CDR3 sequence (DNA): TGTGCCAGCAGCTTAATCACAGGGAATCGCGATCAGCCCCAGCATTTT.

This clone occurred a few times. The same CDR3 is also encoded by other DNA sequences in this sample. The chain has TRBV29-1 and TRBJ1-3; perhaps TRBD1 as D (5 bases). Germline CDR1 reads SQVTM; CDR2 reads ANQGSEA. V was shortened by 6 bases and J by 2 bases, with 11 bases between the two germline ends. The CDR3 has 13 residues. CDR3 amino acids: CSVGDSAGNTIYF. CDR3 nucleotides: TGCAGCGTGGGAGACAGTGCTGGAAACACCATATATTTT.